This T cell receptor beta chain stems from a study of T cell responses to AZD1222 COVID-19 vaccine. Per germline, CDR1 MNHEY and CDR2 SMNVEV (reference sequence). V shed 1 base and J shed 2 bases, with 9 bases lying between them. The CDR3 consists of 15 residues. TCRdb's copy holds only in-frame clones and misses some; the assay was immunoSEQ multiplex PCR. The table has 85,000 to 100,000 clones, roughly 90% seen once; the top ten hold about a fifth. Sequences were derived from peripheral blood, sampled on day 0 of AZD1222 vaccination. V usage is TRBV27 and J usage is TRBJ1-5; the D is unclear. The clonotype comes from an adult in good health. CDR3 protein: CASSLWPARNQPQHF. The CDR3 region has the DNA TGTGCCAGCAGTTTATGGCCAGCCCGCAATCAGCCCCAGCATTTT.